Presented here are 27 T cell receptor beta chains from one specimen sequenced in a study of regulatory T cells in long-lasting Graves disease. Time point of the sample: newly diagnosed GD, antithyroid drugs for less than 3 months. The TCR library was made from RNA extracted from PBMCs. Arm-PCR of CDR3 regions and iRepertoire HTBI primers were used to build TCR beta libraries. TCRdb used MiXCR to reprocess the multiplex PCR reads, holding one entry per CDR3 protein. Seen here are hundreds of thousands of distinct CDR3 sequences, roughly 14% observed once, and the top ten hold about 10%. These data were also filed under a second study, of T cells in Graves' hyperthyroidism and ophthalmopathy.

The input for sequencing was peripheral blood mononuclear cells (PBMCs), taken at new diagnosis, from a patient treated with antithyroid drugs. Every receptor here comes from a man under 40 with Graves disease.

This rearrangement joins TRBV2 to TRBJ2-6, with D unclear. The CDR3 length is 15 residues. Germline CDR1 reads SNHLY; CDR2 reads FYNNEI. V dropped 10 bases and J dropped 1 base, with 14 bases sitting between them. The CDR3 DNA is TGTGCCAATTCGAAACCAACATCTGGGGCCAACGTCCTGACTTTC. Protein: CANSKPTSGANVLTF.

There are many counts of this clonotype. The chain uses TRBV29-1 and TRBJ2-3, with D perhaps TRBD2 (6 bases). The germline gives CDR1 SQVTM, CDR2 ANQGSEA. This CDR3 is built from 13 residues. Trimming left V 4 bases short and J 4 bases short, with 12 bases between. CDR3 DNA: TGCAGCGTTGTTTGGACTAAGGCAGATACGCAGTATTTT. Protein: CSVVWTKADTQYF.

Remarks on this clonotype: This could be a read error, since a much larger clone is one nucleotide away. The CDR3 protein is CSVVEGMSTEAFF. The CDR3 nucleotides read TGCAGCGTTGTGGAGGGGATGAGCACTGAAGCTTTCTTT. The chain links TRBV29-1 to TRBJ1-1, with a weak D call TRBD1 (5 bases). CDR1 is SQVTM, CDR2 ANQGSEA, per germline. The CDR3 has 13 amino acids. Trimming took 4 bases from V and 4 from J, leaving 13 bases between them.

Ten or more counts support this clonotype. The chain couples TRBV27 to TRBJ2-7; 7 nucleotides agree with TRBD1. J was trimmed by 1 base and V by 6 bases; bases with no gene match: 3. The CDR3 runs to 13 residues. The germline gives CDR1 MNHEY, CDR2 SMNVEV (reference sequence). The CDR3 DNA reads TGTGCCAGCAGGACAGGGCAATCCTACGAGCAGTACTTC. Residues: CASRTGQSYEQYF.

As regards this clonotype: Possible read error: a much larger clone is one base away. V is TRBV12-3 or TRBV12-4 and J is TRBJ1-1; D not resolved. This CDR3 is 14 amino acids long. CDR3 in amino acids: CASSFLTENIEAFF. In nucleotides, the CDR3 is TGTGCCAGCAGTTTCCTTACGGAGAACATTGAAGCTTTCTTT.

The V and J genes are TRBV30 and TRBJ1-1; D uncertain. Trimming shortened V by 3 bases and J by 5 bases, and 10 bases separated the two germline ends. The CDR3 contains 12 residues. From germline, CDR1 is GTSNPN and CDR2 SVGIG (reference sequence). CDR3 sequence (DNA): TGTGCCTGGAGCATGGCCTTGACTGAAGCTTTCTTT. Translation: CAWSMALTEAFF.

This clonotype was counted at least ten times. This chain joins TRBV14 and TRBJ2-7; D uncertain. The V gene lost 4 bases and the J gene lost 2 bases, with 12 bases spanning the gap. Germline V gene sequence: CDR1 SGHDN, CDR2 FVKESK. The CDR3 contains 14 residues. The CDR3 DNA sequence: TGTGCCAGCAGCCTCAGGATGGCACCCTACGAGCAGTACTTC. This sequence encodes CASSLRMAPYEQYF.

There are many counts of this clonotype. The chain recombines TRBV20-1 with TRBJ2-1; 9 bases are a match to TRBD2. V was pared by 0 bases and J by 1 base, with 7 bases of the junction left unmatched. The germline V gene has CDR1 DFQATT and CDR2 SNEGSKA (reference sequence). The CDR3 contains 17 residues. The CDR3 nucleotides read TGCAGTGCTAGAGATCTAAGCGGGAGGAGGTCCTACAATGAGCAGTTCTTC. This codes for CSARDLSGRRSYNEQFF.

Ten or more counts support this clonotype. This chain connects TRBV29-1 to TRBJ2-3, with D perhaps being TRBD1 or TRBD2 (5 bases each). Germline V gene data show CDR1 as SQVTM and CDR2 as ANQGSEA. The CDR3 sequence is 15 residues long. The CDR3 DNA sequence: TGCACCATTGACCGGGACGGCACTAGCACAGATACGCAGTATTTT. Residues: CTIDRDGTSTDTQYF.

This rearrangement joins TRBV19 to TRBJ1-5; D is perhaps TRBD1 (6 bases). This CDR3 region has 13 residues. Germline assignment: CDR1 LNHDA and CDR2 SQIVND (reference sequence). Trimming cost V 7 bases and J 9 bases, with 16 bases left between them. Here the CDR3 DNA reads TGTGCCAGTAAACAGGGTCCCGCGATGCCCCAGCATTTT. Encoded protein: CASKQGPAMPQHF.

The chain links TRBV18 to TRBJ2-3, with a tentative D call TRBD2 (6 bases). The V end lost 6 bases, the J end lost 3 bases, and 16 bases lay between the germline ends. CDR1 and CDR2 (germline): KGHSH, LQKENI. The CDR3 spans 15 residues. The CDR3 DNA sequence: TGTGCCAGCTCTCGAACTAGCCCCGGGACAGATACGCAGTATTTT. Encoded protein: CASSRTSPGTDTQYF.

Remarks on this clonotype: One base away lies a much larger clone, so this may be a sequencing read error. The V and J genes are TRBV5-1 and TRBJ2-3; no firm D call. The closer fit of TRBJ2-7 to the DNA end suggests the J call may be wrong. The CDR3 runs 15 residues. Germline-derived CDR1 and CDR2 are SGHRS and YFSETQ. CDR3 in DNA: TGCGCCAGCAGCTTGGACGGCACCTCCTACTACGAGCAGTACTTC. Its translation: CASSLDGTSYYEQYF.

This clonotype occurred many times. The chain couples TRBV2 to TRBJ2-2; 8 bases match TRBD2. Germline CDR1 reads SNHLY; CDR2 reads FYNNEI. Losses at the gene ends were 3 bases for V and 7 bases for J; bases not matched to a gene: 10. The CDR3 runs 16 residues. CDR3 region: CASSDQLREVIGELFF. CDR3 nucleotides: TGTGCCAGCAGTGATCAGTTGCGGGAGGTGATCGGGGAGCTGTTTTTT.

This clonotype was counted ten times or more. The CDR3 is CASSVHSGNEQYF. The CDR3 coding sequence is TGTGCCAGCAGCGTCCATAGCGGGAACGAGCAGTACTTC. The chain couples TRBV7-8 to TRBJ2-7, with TRBD2 matching over 8 bases. The germline V gene encodes CDR1 SGHVS and CDR2 FQNEAQ. The junction had 5 bases not matched to a gene; V was cut back by 5 bases and J by 5 bases. The CDR3 extends over 13 amino acids. Complete variable domain (other parts from reference TRBV7-8 and TRBJ2-7): GAGVSQSPRYKVAKRGQDVALRCDPISGHVSLFWYQQALGQGPEFLTYFQNEAQLDKSGLPSDRFFAERPEGSVSTLKIQRTQQEDSAVYLCASSVHSGNEQYFGPGTRLTVT.

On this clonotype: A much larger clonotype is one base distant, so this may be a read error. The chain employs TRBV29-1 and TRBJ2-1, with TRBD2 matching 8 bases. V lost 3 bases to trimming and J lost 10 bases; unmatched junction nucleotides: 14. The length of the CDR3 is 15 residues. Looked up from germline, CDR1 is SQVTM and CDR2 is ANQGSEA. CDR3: CSVDGLAGSPYEQFF. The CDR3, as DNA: TGCAGCGTTGATGGGCTAGCGGGTTCCCCCTACGAGCAGTTCTTC.

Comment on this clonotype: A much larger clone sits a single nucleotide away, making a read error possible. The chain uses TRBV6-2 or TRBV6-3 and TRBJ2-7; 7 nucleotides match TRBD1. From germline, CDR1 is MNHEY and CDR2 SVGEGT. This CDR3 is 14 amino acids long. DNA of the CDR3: TGTGCCGGCAGAGACAGGGAGATATCGGGGGAGCAGTACTTC. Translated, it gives CAGRDREISGEQYF.

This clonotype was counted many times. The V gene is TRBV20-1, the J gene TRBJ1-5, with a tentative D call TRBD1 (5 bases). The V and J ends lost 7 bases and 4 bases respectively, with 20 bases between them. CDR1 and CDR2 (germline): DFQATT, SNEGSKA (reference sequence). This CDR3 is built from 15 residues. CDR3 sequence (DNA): TGCAGTGTGGGTACGGGGCAGGGTGGGAATCAGCCCCAGCATTTT. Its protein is CSVGTGQGGNQPQHF.

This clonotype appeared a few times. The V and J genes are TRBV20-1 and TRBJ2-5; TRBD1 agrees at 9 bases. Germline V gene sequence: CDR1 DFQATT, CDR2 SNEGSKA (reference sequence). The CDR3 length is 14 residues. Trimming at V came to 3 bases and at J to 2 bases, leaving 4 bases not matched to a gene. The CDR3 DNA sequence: TGCAGTGCTAGGCCCGGGACAGGGCAAGAGACCCAGTACTTC. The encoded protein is CSARPGTGQETQYF.

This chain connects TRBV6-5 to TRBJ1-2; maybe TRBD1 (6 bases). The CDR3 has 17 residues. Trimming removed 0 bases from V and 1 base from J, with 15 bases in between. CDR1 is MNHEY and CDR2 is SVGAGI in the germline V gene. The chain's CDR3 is CASSYSSFTGRNYGYTF. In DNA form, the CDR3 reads TGTGCCAGCAGTTACTCGTCTTTTACAGGGCGTAACTATGGCTACACCTTC.

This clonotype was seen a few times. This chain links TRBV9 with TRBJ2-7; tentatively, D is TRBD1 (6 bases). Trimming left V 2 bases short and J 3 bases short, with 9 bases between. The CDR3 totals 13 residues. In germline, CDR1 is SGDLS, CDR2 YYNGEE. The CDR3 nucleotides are TGTGCCAGCAGCGTCCGGGACAACTACGAGCAGTACTTC. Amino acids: CASSVRDNYEQYF.

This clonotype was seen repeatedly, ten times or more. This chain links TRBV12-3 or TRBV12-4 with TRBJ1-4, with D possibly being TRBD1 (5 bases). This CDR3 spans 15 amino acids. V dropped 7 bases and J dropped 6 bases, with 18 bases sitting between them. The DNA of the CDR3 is TGTGCCAGCACGCTTTACAGGCGACTCTATGAAAAACTGTTTTTT. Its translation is CASTLYRRLYEKLFF.

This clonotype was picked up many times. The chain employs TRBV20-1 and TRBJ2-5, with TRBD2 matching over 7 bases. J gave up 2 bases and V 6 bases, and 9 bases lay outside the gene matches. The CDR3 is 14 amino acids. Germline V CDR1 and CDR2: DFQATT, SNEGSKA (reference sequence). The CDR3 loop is CSAPQREGQETQYF. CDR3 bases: TGCAGTGCACCACAGCGGGAAGGGCAAGAGACCCAGTACTTC.

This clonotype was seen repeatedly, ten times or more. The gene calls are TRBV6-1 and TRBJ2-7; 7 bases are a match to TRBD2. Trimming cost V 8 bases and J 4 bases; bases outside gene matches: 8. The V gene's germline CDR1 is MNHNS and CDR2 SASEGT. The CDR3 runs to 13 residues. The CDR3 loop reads CASRGQGGYEQYF. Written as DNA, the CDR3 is TGTGCCAGCCGCGGGCAGGGAGGGTACGAGCAGTACTTC.

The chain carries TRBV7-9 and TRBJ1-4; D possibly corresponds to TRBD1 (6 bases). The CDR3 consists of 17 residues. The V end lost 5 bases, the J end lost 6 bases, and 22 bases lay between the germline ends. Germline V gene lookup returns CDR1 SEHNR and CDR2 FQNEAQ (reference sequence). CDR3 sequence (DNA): TGTGCCAGCAGCGGGGGTCGAGGCTGGAGGGGGGATGAAAAACTGTTTTTT. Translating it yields CASSGGRGWRGDEKLFF.

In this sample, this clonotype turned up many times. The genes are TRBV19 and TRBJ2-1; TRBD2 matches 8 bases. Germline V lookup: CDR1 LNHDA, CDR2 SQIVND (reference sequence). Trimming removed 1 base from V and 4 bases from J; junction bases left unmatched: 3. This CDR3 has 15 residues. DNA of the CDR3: TGTGCCAGTAGTATAGCAGCGGGAGTATACAATGAGCAGTTCTTC. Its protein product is CASSIAAGVYNEQFF.

CDR3 protein: CASVDRGLYEQYF. The CDR3 bases are TGTGCCAGCGTAGACAGGGGGCTCTACGAGCAGTACTTC. The chain uses TRBV6-1 and TRBJ2-7; 10 nucleotides align to TRBD1. CDR3 length: 13 amino acids. Germline values: CDR1 MNHNS, CDR2 SASEGT. The junction had 4 bases not matched to a gene; V was cut back by 8 bases and J by 3 bases.

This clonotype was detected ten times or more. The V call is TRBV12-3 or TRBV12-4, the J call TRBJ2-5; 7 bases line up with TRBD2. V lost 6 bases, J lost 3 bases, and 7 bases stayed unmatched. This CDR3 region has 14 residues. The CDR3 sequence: CASRGNREEETQYF. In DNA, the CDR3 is TGTGCCAGCAGGGGTAACCGGGAGGAAGAGACCCAGTACTTC.